This TCR beta chain was identified during a study of early T cells in non-severe SARS-CoV-2 infection. Study information: The study sequenced bulk RNA from unsorted whole blood, with chains unpaired.

Points from the study as a whole: Matching results from VDJdb favored anti-spike CD8 responses, leaving private and CD4 specificities undetected.

This CDR3 region has 14 residues. Germline V lookup: CDR1 KGHSH, CDR2 LQKENI. Trimming cost V 6 bases and J 2 bases; bases outside gene matches: 2. Unique molecular identifiers were added to individual cDNA molecules. TCRdb ran MiXCR on the 5' RACE reads and lists one entry per CDR3 protein. This table has roughly 34,000 distinct CDR3 sequences, roughly 6% appearing once. Many counts were recorded for this clonotype. Its antigen is currently unknown. The origin of this receptor is an adult who was a healthcare worker with PCR-confirmed SARS-CoV-2 infection or an uninfected control (not recorded which). Sequenced: whole blood. The gene calls are TRBV18 and TRBJ1-5; 9 bases line up with TRBD1. CDR3 bases: TGTGCCAGCTCGCGGACAGGGGGCAATCAGCCCCAGCATTTT. Protein product: CASSRTGGNQPQHF.